This T cell receptor beta chain was recorded in a study of cytomegalovirus exposure and HLA in healthy donors. Across the study: Assignment to the Caucasian-associated ancestry cluster applied to more than 75% of the approximately 400 genotyped donors.

With regard to this clone: The antigen is unknown.

Unrecorded immune exposure was likely among donors, who were nominally healthy when sampled. Unmatched junction bases numbered 3, after V lost 4 bases and J lost 9 bases. Germline V gene sequence: CDR1 LNHNV, CDR2 YYDKDF (reference sequence). There are 13 residues in the CDR3. PCR primers comprised 60 Vbeta and 13 Jbeta primers. Sequenced by immunoSEQ multiplex PCR; TCRdb stores in-frame clones only, minus some. The sample lists 80,000 to 130,000 clones, approximately 73% seen once, with over 3.5% in the top ten. Findings and limits, study-wide: Judged likely to be a sequencing artifact was a cluster of highly shared sequence variants. Immune exposure was documented only through CMV serostatus.

The sequence was collected from a woman in her 50s in good health and CMV-seropositive. Sequenced input: PBMCs. The chain is built from TRBV15 and TRBJ1-6, with 7 bases lining up with TRBD1. For the CDR3, the DNA is TGTGCCACCAGCACCCACAGGGGTTCACCCCTCCACTTT. Encoded protein: CATSTHRGSPLHF.